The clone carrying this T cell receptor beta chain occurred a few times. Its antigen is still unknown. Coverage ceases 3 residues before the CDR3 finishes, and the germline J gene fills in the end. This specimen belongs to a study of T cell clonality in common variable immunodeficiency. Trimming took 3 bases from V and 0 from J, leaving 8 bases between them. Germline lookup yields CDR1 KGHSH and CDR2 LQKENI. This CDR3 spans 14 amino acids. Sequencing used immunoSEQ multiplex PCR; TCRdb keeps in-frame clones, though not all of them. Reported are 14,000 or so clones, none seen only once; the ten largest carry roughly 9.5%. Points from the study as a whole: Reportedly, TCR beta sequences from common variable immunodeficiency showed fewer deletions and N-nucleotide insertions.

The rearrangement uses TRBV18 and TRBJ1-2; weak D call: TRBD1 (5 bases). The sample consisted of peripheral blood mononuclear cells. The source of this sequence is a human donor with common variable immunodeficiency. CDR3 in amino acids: CASSPTTANYGYTF. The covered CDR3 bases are TGTGCCAGCTCACCGACGACAGCTAACTATGGC.